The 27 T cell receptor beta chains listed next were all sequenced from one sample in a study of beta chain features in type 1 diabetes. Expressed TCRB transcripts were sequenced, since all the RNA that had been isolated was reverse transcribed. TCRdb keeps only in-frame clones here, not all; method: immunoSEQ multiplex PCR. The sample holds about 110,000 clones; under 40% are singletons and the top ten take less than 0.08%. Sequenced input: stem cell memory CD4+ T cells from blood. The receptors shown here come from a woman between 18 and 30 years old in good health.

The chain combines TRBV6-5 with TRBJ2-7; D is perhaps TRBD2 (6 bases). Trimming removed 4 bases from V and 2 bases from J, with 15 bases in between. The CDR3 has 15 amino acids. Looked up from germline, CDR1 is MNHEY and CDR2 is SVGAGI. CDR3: CASSSTSPGAYEQYF. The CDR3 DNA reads TGTGCCAGCAGTTCCACTAGCCCAGGCGCCTACGAGCAGTACTTC.

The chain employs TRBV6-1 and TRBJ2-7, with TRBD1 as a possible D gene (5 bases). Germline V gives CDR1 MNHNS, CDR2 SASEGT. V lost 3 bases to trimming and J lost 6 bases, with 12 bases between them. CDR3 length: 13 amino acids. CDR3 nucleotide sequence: TGTGCCAGCAGTGAGAGGCAGGGCCGCGAGCAGTACTTC. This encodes CASSERQGREQYF.

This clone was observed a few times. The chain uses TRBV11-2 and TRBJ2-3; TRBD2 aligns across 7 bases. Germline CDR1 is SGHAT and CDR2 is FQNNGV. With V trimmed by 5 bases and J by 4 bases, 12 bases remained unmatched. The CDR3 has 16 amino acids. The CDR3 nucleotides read TGTGCCAGCAGCCTTGATGGGGGAGGGCTGGCAGATACGCAGTATTTT. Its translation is CASSLDGGGLADTQYF.

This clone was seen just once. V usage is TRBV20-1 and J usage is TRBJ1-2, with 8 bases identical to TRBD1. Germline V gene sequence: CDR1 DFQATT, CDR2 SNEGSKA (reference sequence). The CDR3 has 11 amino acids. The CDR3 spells CKGRGREGYTF. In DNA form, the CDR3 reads TGCAAGGGCAGGGGGCGGGAGGGCTACACCTTC.

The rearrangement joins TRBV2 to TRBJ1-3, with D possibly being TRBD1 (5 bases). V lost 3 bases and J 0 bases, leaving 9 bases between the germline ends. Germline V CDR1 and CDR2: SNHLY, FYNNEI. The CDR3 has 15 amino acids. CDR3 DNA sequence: TGTGCCAGCAGTGAGGGGCAACGCTCTGGAAACACCATATATTTT. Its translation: CASSEGQRSGNTIYF.

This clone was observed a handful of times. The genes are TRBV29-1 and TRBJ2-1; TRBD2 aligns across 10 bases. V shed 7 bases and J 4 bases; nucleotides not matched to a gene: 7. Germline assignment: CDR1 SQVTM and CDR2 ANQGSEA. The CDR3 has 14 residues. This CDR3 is CSEVGLASYNEQFF. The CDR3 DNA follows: TGCAGCGAGGTGGGACTAGCGTCTTACAATGAGCAGTTCTTC.

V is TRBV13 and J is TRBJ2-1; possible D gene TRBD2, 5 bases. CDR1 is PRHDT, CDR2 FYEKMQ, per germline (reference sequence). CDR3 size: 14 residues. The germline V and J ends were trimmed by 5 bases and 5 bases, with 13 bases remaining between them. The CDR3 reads CASSPPQRNNEQFF. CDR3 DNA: TGTGCCAGCAGCCCTCCCCAGCGGAACAATGAGCAGTTCTTC.

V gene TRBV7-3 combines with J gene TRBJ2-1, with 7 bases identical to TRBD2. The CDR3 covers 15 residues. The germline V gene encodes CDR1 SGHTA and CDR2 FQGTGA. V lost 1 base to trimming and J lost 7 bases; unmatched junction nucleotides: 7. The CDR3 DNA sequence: TGTGCCAGCAGCTTAATGGCGGGAGATGAAAATGAGCAGTTCTTC. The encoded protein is CASSLMAGDENEQFF.

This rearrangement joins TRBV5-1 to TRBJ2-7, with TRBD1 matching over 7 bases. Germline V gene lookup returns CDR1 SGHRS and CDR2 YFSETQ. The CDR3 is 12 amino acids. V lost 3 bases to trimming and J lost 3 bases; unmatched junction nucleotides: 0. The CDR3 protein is CASSSGGYEQYF. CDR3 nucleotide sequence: TGCGCCAGCAGCTCAGGGGGCTACGAGCAGTACTTC.

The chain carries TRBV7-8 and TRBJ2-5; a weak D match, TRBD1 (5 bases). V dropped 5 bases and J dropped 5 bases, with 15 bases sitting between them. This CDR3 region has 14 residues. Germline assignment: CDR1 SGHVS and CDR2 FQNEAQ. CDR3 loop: CASSKGKGWETQYF. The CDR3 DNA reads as TGTGCCAGCAGCAAGGGGAAGGGGTGGGAGACCCAGTACTTC.

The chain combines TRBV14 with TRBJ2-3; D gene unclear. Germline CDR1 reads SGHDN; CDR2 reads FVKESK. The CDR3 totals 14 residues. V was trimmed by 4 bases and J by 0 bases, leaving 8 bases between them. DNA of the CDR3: TGTGCCAGCAGCCCATACATCAGCACAGATACGCAGTATTTT. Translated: CASSPYISTDTQYF.

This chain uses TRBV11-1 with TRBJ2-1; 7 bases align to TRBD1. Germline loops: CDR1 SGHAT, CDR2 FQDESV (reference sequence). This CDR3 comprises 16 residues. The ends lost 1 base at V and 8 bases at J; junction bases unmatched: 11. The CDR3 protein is CASSLGVGTEPDEQFF. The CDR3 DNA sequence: TGTGCCAGCAGCTTAGGGGTCGGGACAGAGCCCGATGAGCAGTTCTTC.

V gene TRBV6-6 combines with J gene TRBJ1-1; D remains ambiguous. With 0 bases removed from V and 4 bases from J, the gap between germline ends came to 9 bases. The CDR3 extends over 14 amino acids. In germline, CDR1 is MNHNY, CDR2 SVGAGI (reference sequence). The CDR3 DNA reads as TGTGCCAGCAGTTACTCGGAGGCCACCACTGAAGCTTTCTTT. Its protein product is CASSYSEATTEAFF.

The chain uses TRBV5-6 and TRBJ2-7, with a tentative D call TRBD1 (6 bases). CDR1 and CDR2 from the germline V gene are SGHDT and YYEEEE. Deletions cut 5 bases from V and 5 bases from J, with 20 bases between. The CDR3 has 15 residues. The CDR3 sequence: CASSLPGHAIDEQYF. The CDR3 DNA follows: TGTGCCAGCAGTTTACCGGGACACGCTATCGACGAGCAGTACTTC.

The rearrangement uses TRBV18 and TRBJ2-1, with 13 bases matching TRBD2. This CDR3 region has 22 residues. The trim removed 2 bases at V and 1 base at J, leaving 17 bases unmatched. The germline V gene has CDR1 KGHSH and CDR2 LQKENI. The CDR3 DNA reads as TGTGCCAGCTCACCAAAGTCCAGGGTTAGTAGGACTAGCGGGAGATCCTACAATGAGCAGTTCTTC. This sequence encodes CASSPKSRVSRTSGRSYNEQFF.

CDR3 sequence: CAIGTSGNTIYF. Written as DNA, the CDR3 is TGTGCCATAGGGACATCTGGAAACACCATATATTTT. This chain links TRBV10-3 with TRBJ1-3; possible D gene TRBD1, 6 bases. The CDR3 is 12 amino acids. V lost 9 bases and J lost 1, with 7 bases in between. Per the germline V gene, CDR1 is ENHRY and CDR2 is SYGVKD.

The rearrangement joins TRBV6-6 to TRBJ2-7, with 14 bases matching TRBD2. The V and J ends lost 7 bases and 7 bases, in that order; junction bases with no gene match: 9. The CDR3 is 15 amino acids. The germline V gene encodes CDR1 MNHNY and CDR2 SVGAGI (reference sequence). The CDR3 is CASTPGLAGVWEQYF. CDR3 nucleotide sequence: TGTGCCAGCACCCCGGGACTAGCGGGAGTTTGGGAGCAGTACTTC.

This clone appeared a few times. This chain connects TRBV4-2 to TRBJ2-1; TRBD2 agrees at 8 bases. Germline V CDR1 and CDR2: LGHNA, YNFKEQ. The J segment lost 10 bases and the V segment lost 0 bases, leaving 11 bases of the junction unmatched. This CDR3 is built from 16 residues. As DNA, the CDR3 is TGTGCCAGCAGCCAAGATAAGTGGGCGGGAGGTGGAGAGCAGTTCTTC. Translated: CASSQDKWAGGGEQFF.

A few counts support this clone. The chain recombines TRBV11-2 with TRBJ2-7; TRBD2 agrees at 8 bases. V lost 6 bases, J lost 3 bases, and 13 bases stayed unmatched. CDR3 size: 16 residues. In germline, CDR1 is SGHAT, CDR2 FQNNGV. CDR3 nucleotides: TGTGCCAGCAGTTCCGGGCTAGCGGGTGCCTACTACGAGCAGTACTTC. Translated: CASSSGLAGAYYEQYF. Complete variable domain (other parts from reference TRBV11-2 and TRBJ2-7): EAGVAQSPRYKIIEKRQSVAFWCNPISGHATLYWYQQILGQGPKLLIQFQNNGVVDDSQLPKDRFSAERLKGVDSTLKIQPAKLEDSAVYLCASSSGLAGAYYEQYFGPGTRLTVT.

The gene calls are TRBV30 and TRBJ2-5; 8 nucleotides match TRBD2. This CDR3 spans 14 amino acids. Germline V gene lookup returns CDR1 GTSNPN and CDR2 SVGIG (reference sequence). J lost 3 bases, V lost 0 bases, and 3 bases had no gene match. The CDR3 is CAWSVGAGEETQYF. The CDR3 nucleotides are TGTGCCTGGAGTGTAGGAGCGGGAGAAGAGACCCAGTACTTC.

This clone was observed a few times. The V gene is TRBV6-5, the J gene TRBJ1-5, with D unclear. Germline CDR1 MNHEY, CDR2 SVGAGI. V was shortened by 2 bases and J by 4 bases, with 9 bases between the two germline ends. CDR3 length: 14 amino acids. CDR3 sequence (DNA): TGTGCCAGCAGTTACCTCGGGGTTAATCAGCCCCAGCATTTT. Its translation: CASSYLGVNQPQHF.

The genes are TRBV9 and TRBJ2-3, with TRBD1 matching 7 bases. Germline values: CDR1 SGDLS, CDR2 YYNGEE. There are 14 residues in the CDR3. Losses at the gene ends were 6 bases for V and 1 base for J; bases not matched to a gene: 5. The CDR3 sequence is CASNRDSRTDTQYF. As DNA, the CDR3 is TGTGCCAGCAACCGGGACAGCCGCACAGATACGCAGTATTTT.

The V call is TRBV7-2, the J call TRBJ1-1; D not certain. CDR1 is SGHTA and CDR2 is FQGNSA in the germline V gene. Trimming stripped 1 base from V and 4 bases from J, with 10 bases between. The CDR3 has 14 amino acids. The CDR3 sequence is CASSLGTGITEAFF. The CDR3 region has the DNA TGTGCCAGCAGCTTAGGGACGGGAATCACTGAAGCTTTCTTT.

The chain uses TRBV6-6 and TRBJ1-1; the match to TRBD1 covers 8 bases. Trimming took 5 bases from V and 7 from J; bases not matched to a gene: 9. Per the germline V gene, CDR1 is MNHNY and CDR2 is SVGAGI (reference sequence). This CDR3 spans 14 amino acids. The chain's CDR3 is CASSIDRGNGEAFF. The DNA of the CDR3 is TGTGCCAGCAGTATTGACAGGGGTAACGGTGAAGCTTTCTTT.

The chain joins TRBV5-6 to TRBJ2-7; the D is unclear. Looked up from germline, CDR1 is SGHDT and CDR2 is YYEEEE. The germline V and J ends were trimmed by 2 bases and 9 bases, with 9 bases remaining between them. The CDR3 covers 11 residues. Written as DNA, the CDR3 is TGTGCCAGCAGCTTTCGACAAATGCAGTACTTC. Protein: CASSFRQMQYF.

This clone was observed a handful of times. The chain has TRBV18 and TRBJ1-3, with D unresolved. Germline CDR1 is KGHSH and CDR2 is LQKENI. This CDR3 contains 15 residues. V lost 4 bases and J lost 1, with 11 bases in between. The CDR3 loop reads CASSQVRVSGNTIYF. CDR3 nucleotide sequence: TGTGCCAGCTCACAAGTGCGGGTTTCTGGAAACACCATATATTTT.

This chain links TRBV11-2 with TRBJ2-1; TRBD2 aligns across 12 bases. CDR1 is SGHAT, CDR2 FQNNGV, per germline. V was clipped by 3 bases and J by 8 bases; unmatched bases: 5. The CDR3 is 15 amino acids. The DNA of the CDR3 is TGTGCCAGCAGCTTGACTAGCGGGAGTGGCGATGAGCAGTTCTTC. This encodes CASSLTSGSGDEQFF.